This is a list of T cell receptor beta chains from one sample in a study of blood T cell repertoires in COVID-19. The protocol was immunoSEQ multiplex PCR, while the TCRdb copy is restricted to in-frame clones and leaves out a portion. This sample carries about 130,000 clones, roughly four fifths of them seen once, and the ten largest clones take about 10%. Sequencing was done on a sample of peripheral blood. These TCRs come from a human donor in a cohort sampled during active COVID-19. CDR3s include the opening cysteine and the closing phenylalanine or tryptophan. The order of the fields is V gene, CDR3 length, J gene, D gene, clone size, CDR3 protein, CDR3 DNA. D genes are given only for firm matches. The size field is filled for only some rows; it gives once, few, many or a size class.

TRBV6-5	14	TRBJ1-1	TRBD1	.	CAARKDRGNTEAFF	TGTGCGGCACGGAAGGACAGGGGGAACACTGAAGCTTTCTTT
TRBV5-1	15	TRBJ1-2	.	.	CASRTLEDWHYGYTF	TGCGCCAGCAGAACCCTCGAGGACTGGCACTATGGCTACACCTTC
TRBV4-1	15	TRBJ1-2	.	.	CASSTPRTDIDGYTF	TGCGCCAGCAGCACCCCAAGGACAGACATCGATGGCTACACCTTC
TRBV21-1	14	TRBJ2-7	.	.	CASSSQTHPYEQYF	TGTGCCAGCAGCTCTCAGACACATCCCTACGAGCAGTACTTC
TRBV5-1	16	TRBJ2-1	TRBD2	.	CASSLPRGGSYNEQFF	TGCGCCAGCAGCTTACCGCGGGGGGGCTCCTACAATGAGCAGTTCTTC
TRBV11-2	15	TRBJ1-5	TRBD1	.	CASSLGQGVNQPQHF	TGTGCCAGCAGCTTAGGACAGGGGGTTAATCAGCCCCAGCATTTT
TRBV28	15	TRBJ1-5	TRBD1	.	CASSPRDRDFVPQHF	TGTGCCAGCAGTCCCCGGGACAGGGATTTTGTACCCCAGCATTTT
TRBV9	17	TRBJ2-1	TRBD2	.	CASSDRLAGGSYNEQFF	TGTGCCAGCAGTGACAGACTAGCGGGGGGCTCCTACAATGAGCAGTTCTTC
TRBV27	16	TRBJ2-7	TRBD1	few	CASIPRVETGVGEQYF	TGTGCCAGCATCCCCCGGGTTGAGACAGGGGTGGGGGAGCAGTACTTC
TRBV23-1	14	TRBJ2-7	.	few	CASSQSCWHPEQYF	TGCGCCAGCAGTCAATCTTGTTGGCATCCCGAGCAGTACTTC
TRBV3-1/TRBV3-2	16	TRBJ1-6	.	.	CASSQRGGAYNSPLHF	TGTGCCAGCAGCCAGAGAGGCGGCGCCTATAATTCACCCCTCCACTTT
TRBV11-2	17	TRBJ1-1	.	.	CASSSERTVDMNTEAFF	TGTGCCAGCAGCTCAGAGCGGACAGTAGATATGAACACTGAAGCTTTCTTT
TRBV11-3	15	TRBJ1-6	.	.	CASSFGQSGNSPLHF	TGTGCCAGCAGCTTCGGACAGTCAGGGAACTCACCCCTCCACTTT
TRBV6-4	15	TRBJ1-6	TRBD1	.	CASSDFGQGHSPLHF	TGTGCCAGCAGTGACTTTGGACAGGGCCATTCACCCCTCCACTTT
TRBV6-6	14	TRBJ1-1	.	.	CASSLRGMNTEAFF	TGTGCCAGCAGTCTGAGGGGGATGAACACTGAAGCTTTCTTT
TRBV5-1	16	TRBJ2-6	.	.	CASSLGPSSGANVLTF	TGCGCCAGCAGCTTGGGGCCTAGCTCTGGGGCCAACGTCCTGACTTTC
TRBV5-5	14	TRBJ1-2	.	few	CASSSTTTARGYTF	TGTGCCAGCAGCTCCACCACGACGGCGCGGGGCTACACCTTC
TRBV19	13	TRBJ1-6	.	.	CASSSRSSSPLHF	TGTGCCAGTAGTTCCCGGTCGAGTTCACCCCTCCACTTT
TRBV3-1/TRBV3-2	15	TRBJ2-7	.	once	CASSGGLGSSYEQYF	TGTGCCAGCAGCGGGGGGTTAGGATCGTCCTACGAGCAGTACTTC
TRBV2	16	TRBJ1-2	TRBD1	.	CASRANRGGSNYGYTF	TGTGCCAGCCGAGCTAACAGGGGCGGCTCTAACTATGGCTACACCTTC
TRBV10-3	15	TRBJ1-4	TRBD1	many	CAISGGTGVDEKLFF	TGTGCCATCAGTGGGGGGACAGGGGTTGATGAAAAACTGTTTTTT
TRBV4-2	14	TRBJ1-1	TRBD1	.	CASSPPTGDTEAFF	TGTGCCAGCAGCCCCCCGACAGGGGACACTGAAGCTTTCTTT
TRBV7-9	12	TRBJ2-5	.	.	CASSYTQETQYF	TGTGCCAGCAGCTACACCCAAGAGACCCAGTACTTC
TRBV5-1	14	TRBJ1-1	.	.	CASSLTQGRAEAFF	TGCGCCAGCAGCCTCACTCAGGGGAGGGCTGAAGCTTTCTTT
TRBV27	15	TRBJ2-3	.	.	CASSRDTTSTDTQYF	TGTGCCAGCAGCCGGGACACGACTAGCACAGATACGCAGTATTTT
TRBV4-2	18	TRBJ1-2	.	.	CASSQSPAGSVANYGYTF	TGTGCCAGCAGCCAATCTCCGGCAGGGTCTGTCGCTAACTATGGCTACACCTTC
TRBV4-2	15	TRBJ2-1	.	.	CASSQVGGSNNEQFF	TGTGCCAGCAGCCAAGTTGGGGGCTCCAACAATGAGCAGTTCTTC
TRBV3-1/TRBV3-2	15	TRBJ2-5	TRBD2	once	CASSLLAGGKETQYF	TGTGCCAGCAGCCTTCTAGCGGGGGGGAAAGAGACCCAGTACTTC
TRBV28	18	TRBJ1-5	TRBD1	.	CASSSPPGQPRAYQPQHF	TGTGCCAGCAGTTCTCCTCCGGGACAGCCCAGAGCTTATCAGCCCCAGCATTTT
TRBV24-1	14	TRBJ2-2	.	.	CATSGAPNTGELFF	TGTGCCACCAGTGGGGCACCCAACACCGGGGAGCTGTTTTTT
TRBV6-5	15	TRBJ2-2	.	.	CASSQKIRDTGELFF	TGTGCCAGCAGTCAAAAAATCAGGGACACCGGGGAGCTGTTTTTT
TRBV5-4	17	TRBJ1-6	TRBD1	.	CASSGDRASSYNSPLHF	TGTGCCAGCAGCGGGGACAGGGCGAGCTCCTATAATTCACCCCTCCACTTT
TRBV5-1	14	TRBJ2-2	.	once	CASSTPPGTGELFF	TGCGCCAGCAGCACCCCTCCGGGCACCGGGGAGCTGTTTTTT
TRBV15	17	TRBJ2-6	.	.	CATSNRRGASGANVLTF	TGTGCCACCAGCAATCGCAGGGGGGCCTCTGGGGCCAACGTCCTGACTTTC
TRBV3-1/TRBV3-2	13	TRBJ1-2	TRBD1	.	CASSQQGAYGYTF	TGTGCCAGCAGCCAACAGGGGGCCTATGGCTACACCTTC
TRBV6-5	16	TRBJ2-1	TRBD2	few	CASSYSKVAGGYEQFF	TGTGCCAGCAGTTACTCGAAGGTAGCGGGGGGCTATGAGCAGTTCTTC
TRBV28	15	TRBJ1-5	TRBD1	.	CASRPDRVGNQPQHF	TGTGCCAGCAGGCCAGACAGGGTGGGCAATCAGCCCCAGCATTTT
TRBV6-6	12	TRBJ1-5	.	.	CASTLSNQPQHF	TGTGCCAGCACCCTTAGTAATCAGCCCCAGCATTTT
TRBV20-1	14	TRBJ1-1	TRBD1	.	CSASQTGTNTEAFF	TGCAGTGCTAGTCAGACAGGGACTAACACTGAAGCTTTCTTT
TRBV6-6	17	TRBJ2-3	TRBD2	.	CASSLVAGGQEGDTQYF	TGTGCCAGCAGTCTCGTAGCGGGGGGGCAGGAAGGAGATACGCAGTATTTT
TRBV12-3/TRBV12-4	13	TRBJ1-5	.	.	CASSFQFNQPQHF	TGTGCCAGCAGTTTCCAATTTAATCAGCCCCAGCATTTT
TRBV19	15	TRBJ1-1	TRBD1	.	CASSSPDRENTEAFF	TGTGCCAGTAGTTCACCGGACAGGGAGAACACTGAAGCTTTCTTT
TRBV6-5	14	TRBJ2-7	TRBD1	.	CASSKGQGPYEQYF	TGTGCCAGCAGCAAAGGACAGGGTCCCTACGAGCAGTACTTC